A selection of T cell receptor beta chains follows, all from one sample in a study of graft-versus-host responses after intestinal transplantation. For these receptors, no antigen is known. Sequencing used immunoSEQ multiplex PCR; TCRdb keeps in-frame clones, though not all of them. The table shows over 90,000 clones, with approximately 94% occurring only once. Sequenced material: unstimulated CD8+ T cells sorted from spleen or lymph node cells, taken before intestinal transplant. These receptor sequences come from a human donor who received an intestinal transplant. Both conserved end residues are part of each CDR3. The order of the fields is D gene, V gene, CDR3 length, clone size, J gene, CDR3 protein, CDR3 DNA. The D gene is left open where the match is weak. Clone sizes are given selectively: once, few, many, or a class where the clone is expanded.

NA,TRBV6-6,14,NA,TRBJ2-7,CASSPPRSSYEQYF,TGTGCCAGCAGCCCCCCTCGGAGCTCCTACGAGCAGTACTTC
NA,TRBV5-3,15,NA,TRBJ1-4,CAAIREERTNEKLFF,TGTGCCGCCATACGCGAAGAAAGAACCAATGAAAAACTGTTTTTT
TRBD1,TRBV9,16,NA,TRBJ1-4,CASSVAPGQGDEKLFF,TGTGCCAGCAGCGTAGCCCCGGGACAGGGAGATGAAAAACTGTTTTTT
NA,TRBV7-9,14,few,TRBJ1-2,CASSLEESGYGYTF,TGTGCCAGCAGCTTAGAAGAGAGTGGCTATGGCTACACCTTC
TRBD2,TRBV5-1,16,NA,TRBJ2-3,CASSLSLAGVQDTQYF,TGCGCCAGCAGCTTGAGCCTAGCGGGGGTGCAAGATACGCAGTATTTT
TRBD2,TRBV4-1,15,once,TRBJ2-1,CASSQRLAGGLDKFF,TGCGCCAGCAGCCAAAGACTAGCGGGGGGGCTGGACAAGTTCTTC
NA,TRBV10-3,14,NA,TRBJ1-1,CAISETGMNTEAFF,TGTGCCATCAGTGAAACAGGGATGAACACTGAAGCTTTCTTT
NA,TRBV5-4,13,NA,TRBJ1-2,CASTAGANYGYTF,TGTGCCAGCACAGCAGGGGCCAACTATGGCTACACCTTC
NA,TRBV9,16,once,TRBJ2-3,CASSATRGWLADTQYF,TGTGCCAGCAGCGCGACCCGGGGGTGGCTGGCCGATACGCAGTATTTT
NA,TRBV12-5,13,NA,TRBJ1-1,CASGSRSGPEAFF,TGTGCTAGTGGTTCTCGATCAGGGCCTGAAGCTTTCTTT
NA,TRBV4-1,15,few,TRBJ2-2,CASSPTSGSAGELFF,TGCGCCAGCAGCCCAACAAGCGGATCGGCCGGGGAGCTGTTTTTT
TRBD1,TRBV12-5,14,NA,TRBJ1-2,CASGPNRDSLGYTF,TGTGCTAGTGGTCCAAACCGGGACAGTCTCGGCTACACCTTC
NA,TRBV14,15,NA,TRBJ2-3,CASRSRGEPPDTQYF,TGTGCCAGCCGAAGTAGGGGGGAACCCCCAGATACGCAGTATTTT
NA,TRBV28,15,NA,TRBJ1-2,CASSPRGAWGYGYTF,TGTGCCAGCAGCCCCCGGGGGGCGTGGGGCTATGGCTACACCTTC
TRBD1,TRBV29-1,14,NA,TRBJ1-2,CSVPRTGVNYGYTF,TGCAGCGTCCCAAGGACAGGGGTTAACTATGGCTACACCTTC
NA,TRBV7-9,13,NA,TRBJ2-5,CASSGAVQETQYF,TGTGCCAGCAGCGGGGCAGTCCAAGAGACCCAGTACTTC
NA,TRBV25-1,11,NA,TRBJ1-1,CASIRDVEAFF,TGTGCCAGCATCCGGGACGTTGAAGCTTTCTTT
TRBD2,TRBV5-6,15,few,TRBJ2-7,CASSLGEGSSYEQYF,TGTGCCAGCAGCTTGGGGGAGGGATCATCCTACGAGCAGTACTTC
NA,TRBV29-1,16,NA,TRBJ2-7,CSVHGRDVTRYYEQYF,TGCAGCGTTCACGGTCGGGACGTTACACGCTATTACGAGCAGTACTTC
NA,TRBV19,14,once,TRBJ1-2,CASSLDSSSYGYTF,TGTGCCAGTAGTTTAGACAGTTCGTCCTATGGCTACACCTTC
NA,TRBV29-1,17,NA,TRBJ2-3,CSVVEVDPPRPPDTQYF,TGCAGCGTTGTGGAGGTGGACCCACCTCGACCCCCAGATACGCAGTATTTT
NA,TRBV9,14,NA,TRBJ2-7,CASSVGDGGPEQYF,TGTGCCAGCAGCGTAGGGGACGGGGGCCCCGAGCAGTACTTC
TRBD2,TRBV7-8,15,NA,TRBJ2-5,CASSGTSGPGETQYF,TGTGCCAGCAGTGGGACTAGCGGACCAGGGGAGACCCAGTACTTC
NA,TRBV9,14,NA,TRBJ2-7,CASSMWGEPYEQYF,TGTGCCAGCAGCATGTGGGGCGAACCCTACGAGCAGTACTTC
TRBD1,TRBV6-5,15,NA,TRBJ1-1,CASSYFAGGNTEAFF,TGTGCCAGCAGTTATTTCGCAGGGGGAAACACTGAAGCTTTCTTT
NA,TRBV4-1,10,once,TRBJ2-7,CASSQDEQYF,TGCGCCAGCAGCCAGGACGAGCAGTACTTC
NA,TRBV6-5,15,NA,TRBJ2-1,CASSYGGASYNEQFF,TGTGCCAGCAGCTACGGCGGAGCTTCCTACAATGAGCAGTTCTTC
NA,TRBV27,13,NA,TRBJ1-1,CASRVTGFTEAFF,TGTGCCAGCAGGGTAACAGGGTTCACTGAAGCTTTCTTT
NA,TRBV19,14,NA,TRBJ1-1,CASSIDIRGQEAFF,TGTGCCAGTAGTATAGATATCCGAGGACAAGAAGCTTTCTTT
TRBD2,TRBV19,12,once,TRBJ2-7,CASTSGSYEQYF,TGTGCCAGTACTAGCGGCTCCTACGAGCAGTACTTC
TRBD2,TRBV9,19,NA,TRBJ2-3,CASSDPASGGAGVTDTQYF,TGTGCCAGCAGCGACCCTGCTAGCGGGGGGGCCGGGGTCACAGATACGCAGTATTTT
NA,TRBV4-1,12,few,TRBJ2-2,CASSQRSGELFF,TGCGCCAGCAGCCAACGTTCCGGGGAGCTGTTTTTT
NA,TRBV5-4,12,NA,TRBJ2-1,CATTGHSDEQFF,TGTGCCACCACGGGACACAGCGATGAGCAGTTCTTC
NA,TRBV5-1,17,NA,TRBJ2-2,CASSLLGQYGGTGELFF,TGCGCCAGCAGCTTGCTTGGTCAGTACGGAGGCACCGGGGAGCTGTTTTTT
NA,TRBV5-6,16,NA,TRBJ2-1,CASSFPAGSSYNEQFF,TGTGCCAGCAGCTTCCCGGCAGGGAGCTCCTACAATGAGCAGTTCTTC
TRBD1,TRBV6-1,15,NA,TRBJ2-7,CASSGLGTGDWEQYF,TGTGCCAGCAGTGGTCTGGGGACAGGAGATTGGGAGCAGTACTTC
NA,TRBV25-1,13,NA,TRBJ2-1,CASSEDAGNEQFF,TGTGCCAGCAGTGAAGACGCTGGCAATGAGCAGTTCTTC
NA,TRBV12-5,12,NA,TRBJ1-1,CASATGITEAFF,TGTGCTAGTGCTACAGGGATAACTGAAGCTTTCTTT
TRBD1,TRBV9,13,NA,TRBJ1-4,CASSGGTDEKLFF,TGTGCCAGCAGCGGCGGGACAGATGAAAAACTGTTTTTT
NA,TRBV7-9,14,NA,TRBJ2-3,CASRPGPGMDTQYF,TGTGCCAGCAGACCGGGACCAGGGATGGATACGCAGTATTTT